These 20 T cell receptor beta chains originate from one sample sequenced in a study of T-cell reconstitution after alpha-beta-depleted transplantation in children. Molecular barcoding with unique molecular identifiers was used for the TCRbeta library. TCRdb analysed the PCR reads with MiXCR anew, one entry per CDR3 protein. The repertoire holds more than 300,000 distinct CDR3 sequences, with 15% to 20% as singletons. The material was PBMCs, mostly from graft donor cells, obtained 360 days after TCRalphabeta/CD19-depleted stem cell transplant. The source is a male patient under 10 years old who had a stem cell transplant for acute lymphoblastic leukemia, so the T cells may come from the graft donor.

This clonotype has at least ten counts. The rearrangement links TRBV14 to TRBJ2-1; D may be TRBD2 (5 bases). Germline CDR1 reads SGHDN; CDR2 reads FVKESK. V was cut by 1 base and J by 4 bases, with 11 bases left in between. The CDR3 extends over 15 amino acids. CDR3 loop: CASSQGGWEYNEQFF. In DNA, the CDR3 is TGTGCCAGCAGCCAAGGTGGATGGGAGTACAATGAGCAGTTCTTC.

The rearrangement uses TRBV7-3 and TRBJ1-3; weak D call: TRBD1 (6 bases). The germline V gene has CDR1 SGHTA and CDR2 FQGTGA. Trimming removed 6 bases from V and 4 bases from J, with 28 bases in between. The CDR3 runs 19 residues. CDR3 DNA: TGTGCCAGCAGTCCTAGAGGATGGGGGACGGGACAACCAGGAAACACCATATATTTT. Translating gives CASSPRGWGTGQPGNTIYF. The full variable domain, with the rest looked up from reference TRBV7-3 and TRBJ1-3, is GAGVSQTPSNKVTEKGKYVELRCDPISGHTALYWYRQSLGQGPEFLIYFQGTGAADDSGLPNDRFFAVRPEGSVSTLKIQRTERGDSAVYLCASSPRGWGTGQPGNTIYFGEGSWLTVV.

The chain uses TRBV12-3 or TRBV12-4 and TRBJ2-1; possible D gene TRBD1, 6 bases. Trimming took 7 bases from V and 6 from J, leaving 16 bases between them. The CDR3 runs to 14 residues. Written as DNA, the CDR3 is TGTGCCAGCACCCAAGGGGCACAGGGCAATGAGCAGTTCTTC. Amino acid sequence: CASTQGAQGNEQFF.

This clonotype has only a few counts. The genes are TRBV29-1 and TRBJ2-1, with a weak D call TRBD2 (6 bases). Trimming left V 0 bases short and J 8 bases short, with 17 bases between. Germline V gives CDR1 SQVTM, CDR2 ANQGSEA. The CDR3 has 15 amino acids. CDR3: CSVEDPRGRGYEQFF. CDR3 sequence (DNA): TGCAGCGTTGAAGATCCCAGAGGACGGGGGTATGAGCAGTTCTTC.

The sample holds a few counts of this clonotype. The chain couples TRBV4-1 to TRBJ2-3, with D hard to call. With 0 bases removed from V and 12 bases from J, the gap between germline ends came to 16 bases. The CDR3 consists of 14 residues. CDR1 and CDR2 from the germline V gene are MGHRA and YSYEKL. The CDR3 is CASSQDMVPQPQYF. CDR3 coding DNA: TGCGCCAGCAGCCAAGATATGGTTCCCCAACCACAGTATTTT.

This sequence joins TRBV18 and TRBJ2-7; possible D gene TRBD2, 7 bases. Germline lookup yields CDR1 KGHSH and CDR2 LQKENI. The CDR3 extends over 16 amino acids. The V end was cut by 2 bases, the J end by 1 base, with 15 bases between. The CDR3: CASSPGVGGGSYEQYF. DNA for the CDR3: TGTGCCAGCTCACCAGGTGTGGGAGGGGGGTCCTACGAGCAGTACTTC.

In its sample, this clonotype was seen a few times. This chain joins TRBV4-2 and TRBJ2-3; 11 bases match TRBD2. The CDR3 sequence is 16 residues long. The germline V gene has CDR1 LGHNA and CDR2 YNFKEQ. With V trimmed by 2 bases and J by 5 bases, 6 bases remained unmatched. The DNA for the CDR3 is TGTGCCAGCAGCCAAATTACTAGCGGGAGAAAAGATACGCAGTATTTT. This codes for CASSQITSGRKDTQYF.

This clonotype was recorded a few times. This chain joins TRBV20-1 and TRBJ2-1; D unclear. With 0 bases removed from V and 5 bases from J, the gap between germline ends came to 5 bases. There are 12 residues in the CDR3. The germline gives CDR1 DFQATT, CDR2 SNEGSKA (reference sequence). The CDR3 spells CSARDPNNEQFF. CDR3 nucleotide sequence: TGCAGTGCTAGAGATCCGAACAATGAGCAGTTCTTC.

The chain recombines TRBV12-3 or TRBV12-4 with TRBJ1-4; D gene uncertain. The V gene lost 8 bases and the J gene lost 7 bases, with 17 bases spanning the gap. CDR3 length equals 14 residues. CDR3 residues: CASSITVKSEKLFF. CDR3 coding DNA: TGTGCCAGCTCTATTACAGTTAAGTCTGAAAAACTGTTTTTT.

The genes are TRBV20-1 and TRBJ1-2, with D possibly TRBD1 on 6 matching bases. CDR1 DFQATT and CDR2 SNEGSKA come from the germline V gene (reference sequence). This CDR3 is built from 14 residues. V was pared by 6 bases and J by 7 bases, with 21 bases between. CDR3 in amino acids: CSARGRAAGFGYTF. DNA of the CDR3: TGCAGTGCCAGGGGCCGGGCCGCAGGTTTTGGCTACACCTTC.

The chain carries TRBV3-1 and TRBJ2-7; the match to TRBD2 covers 8 bases. Germline CDR1 and CDR2: LGHDT and YNNKEL (reference sequence). V lost 0 bases and J lost 5; bases outside the gene matches: 12. This CDR3 is 17 amino acids long. DNA of the CDR3: TGTGCCAGCAGCCAAGATCCCCTTGGACTAGCCCGGCACGAGCAGTACTTC. Translation gives CASSQDPLGLARHEQYF.

This clonotype has a count of ten or more. The chain has TRBV29-1 and TRBJ2-7; D is uncertain. The CDR3 extends over 14 amino acids. The V gene lost 6 bases and the J gene lost 1 base, with 16 bases spanning the gap. Germline CDR1 SQVTM, CDR2 ANQGSEA. The CDR3 loop is CSVAQWAASYEQYF. In DNA form, the CDR3 reads TGCAGCGTAGCCCAATGGGCGGCGTCCTACGAGCAGTACTTC.

This rearrangement joins TRBV5-1 to TRBJ2-7; TRBD2 matches at 10 bases. Germline loops: CDR1 SGHRS, CDR2 YFSETQ. J lost 6 bases, V lost 0 bases, and 3 bases had no gene match. The CDR3 sequence is 14 residues long. This CDR3 reads CASSLDSGRTEQYF. CDR3 bases: TGCGCCAGCAGCTTGGATAGCGGGAGGACCGAGCAGTACTTC.

The chain employs TRBV5-1 and TRBJ2-7, with a weak D call TRBD1 (6 bases). V was shortened by 1 base and J by 4 bases, with 12 bases between the two germline ends. The CDR3 loop spans 14 amino acids. CDR1 and CDR2 (germline): SGHRS, YFSETQ. The CDR3 sequence is CASSLKQGLYEQYF. The CDR3 DNA follows: TGCGCCAGCAGCTTGAAACAGGGTCTGTACGAGCAGTACTTC.

There are a few counts of this clonotype. As DNA, the CDR3 is TGTGCCAGCAGTCTTGGGAAGGCTGGCACAGATACGCAGTATTTT. This encodes CASSLGKAGTDTQYF. The chain is built from TRBV12-3 or TRBV12-4 and TRBJ2-3, with D unclear. V lost 5 bases and J lost 1, with 13 bases in between. This CDR3 spans 15 amino acids.

There are a few counts of this clonotype. The chain recombines TRBV28 with TRBJ2-1; 7 nucleotides line up with TRBD2. Germline CDR1 reads MDHEN; CDR2 reads SYDVKM. The V gene end was trimmed by 7 bases and the J gene end by 7 bases; junction bases not matched to a gene: 10. The CDR3 totals 14 residues. CDR3 DNA: TGTGCCAGCACGGGGGGACCCCTGAGAAATGAGCAGTTCTTC. It specifies CASTGGPLRNEQFF.

This clonotype occurred a few times. The chain has TRBV18 and TRBJ1-1; tentatively, D is TRBD1 (6 bases). The germline gives CDR1 KGHSH, CDR2 LQKENI. CDR3 length equals 14 residues. V dropped 2 bases and J dropped 5 bases, with 12 bases sitting between them. The CDR3 sequence is CASSPGGGQTEAFF. DNA of the CDR3: TGTGCCAGCTCACCAGGCGGGGGGCAGACTGAAGCTTTCTTT.

The chain links TRBV20-1 to TRBJ2-5; 9 bases are shared with TRBD2. Trimming at V came to 3 bases and at J to 5 bases, leaving 7 bases not matched to a gene. The germline CDR1 and CDR2 sequences are DFQATT and SNEGSKA (reference sequence). There are 14 residues in the CDR3. CDR3 DNA: TGCAGTGCTAGTTTGCTAGCGGGGCCGGAGACCCAGTACTTC. It codes for CSASLLAGPETQYF.

This clonotype was detected only a few times. V and J are TRBV7-6 and TRBJ2-7, with 8 positions matching TRBD1. This CDR3 is built from 15 residues. The germline CDR1 and CDR2 sequences are SGHVS and FNYEAQ. The V segment lost 5 bases and the J segment 2 bases; nucleotides outside the gene matches: 8. The CDR3 spells CASSQDRGRTYEQYF. CDR3 DNA sequence: TGTGCCAGCAGCCAAGACAGGGGACGGACCTACGAGCAGTACTTC.

The rearrangement uses TRBV7-9 and TRBJ2-7, with 7 nucleotides matching TRBD1. This CDR3 is 15 amino acids long. Germline V lookup: CDR1 SEHNR, CDR2 FQNEAQ (reference sequence). The junction had 4 bases not matched to a gene; V was cut back by 0 bases and J by 2 bases. CDR3 region: CASSLARTGPYEQYF. In nucleotides, the CDR3 is TGTGCCAGCAGCTTAGCCCGGACAGGCCCCTACGAGCAGTACTTC.